This TCR beta chain came from a study of blood T cell repertoires in COVID-19. Study summary: COVID-19 samples collected from the United States, Italy and Spain covered acute and convalescent phases. The cDNA or gDNA used as material had been derived from T cells, B-cell-depleted T cells, or PBMCs.

In the authors' methods: It was from reference gene primer amplification that nucleated cell counts were estimated. Data came from immunoSEQ multiplex PCR; TCRdb stores just in-frame clones and leaves some out. V, J and clone size are taken as reported in that table, and D and trimming were inferred from the DNA itself. The sample has more than 65,000 clones; 89% are singletons. V lost 0 bases to trimming and J lost 3 bases, with 12 bases between them. Per germline, CDR1 SGHDT and CDR2 YYEEEE. The CDR3 covers 15 residues. The sequence was collected from a man aged 50-60 years with acute or convalescent COVID-19. The chain recombines TRBV5-6 with TRBJ1-1; D unclear. The sequenced sample was peripheral blood. This CDR3 reads CASSLVVTGDTEAFF. The CDR3 region has the DNA TGTGCCAGCAGCTTGGTCGTAACTGGAGACACTGAAGCTTTCTTT.